The sequence of this T cell receptor beta chain was determined in a study of blood T cell repertoires in COVID-19. The overall study: PBMCs, B-cell-depleted T cells, or T cells provided the cDNA or gDNA that made up the material.

Trimming cost V 10 bases and J 3 bases; bases outside gene matches: 7. The CDR3 has 13 residues. Germline CDR1 is MNHEY and CDR2 is SVGAGI. Individuals aged about 18 to 100 years were recruited from 24 US areas. The count of this clone is one. TCRdb's copy holds only in-frame clones and misses some; the assay was immunoSEQ multiplex PCR. Here the sample spans 200,000 to 250,000 clones, around 90% being singletons. V is TRBV6-5 and J is TRBJ1-2; 8 bases are a match to TRBD1. Material: PBMCs or T cells enriched from blood (not recorded which). This TCR was recovered from a woman between 25 and 40 years old with acute COVID-19. Here the CDR3 DNA reads TGTGCCACCGCGACAGGGGCACACTATGGCTACACCTTC. This encodes CATATGAHYGYTF.